This TCR beta chain was sequenced during a study of radiation and T cells in renal cell carcinoma. Findings and caveats of the study: From baseline, blood top tumor clonotypes peaked at 2 weeks post-radiation.

Germline-derived CDR1 and CDR2 are LGHNA and YSLEER. The germline V and J ends were trimmed by 2 bases and 9 bases, with 20 bases remaining between them. There are 16 residues in the CDR3. The data were produced by immunoSEQ multiplex PCR, yet TCRdb's version contains in-frame clones alone and is incomplete. The data hold over 85,000 clones, with 65% to 85% observed a single time. This clone was seen only a few times. Its antigen is currently unknown. Indicated time point: baseline pretreatment blood. As for treatment: 15 Gy SBRT to primary tumor, nephrectomy 4 weeks later. This renal cell carcinoma was of the clear cell type.

This sequence originates from a man aged 60 to 69 with renal cell carcinoma. The material sequenced was blood, taken from a patient whose treatment included radiotherapy and nephrectomy. The genes are TRBV4-3 and TRBJ2-1; D gene unclear. CDR3 sequence: CASSQSEAGGWSEQFF. In nucleotides, the CDR3 is TGCGCCAGCAGCCAAAGCGAAGCCGGTGGATGGAGTGAGCAGTTCTTC.